The clone carrying this TCR beta chain was observed a few times. The antigen remains unidentified. Reverse transcription of all isolated RNA meant that expressed TCRB transcripts were sequenced. For naive, central memory and regulatory T cell samples, reads averaged about 3.7 million. Sequenced by immunoSEQ multiplex PCR; TCRdb stores in-frame clones only, minus some. The table has a few hundred thousand clones, 11% seen once. Post-sort purity exceeded 98% for all sorted populations. This sample is part of a study of beta chain features in type 1 diabetes. Study-wide background: When patients were set against healthy donors, age, gender and cell yields were similar.

Study-wide findings and caveats: Significant though moderate, a shortening of TCRB CDR3s appeared in all four CD4+ subsets of Type 1 diabetes patients. Compared to healthy donors, patients appeared to have naive, central memory and Treg TCRB repertoires that were more alike.

V lost 4 bases, J lost 3 bases, and 6 bases lay in between. The CDR3 length is 13 residues. Germline assignment: CDR1 SNHLY and CDR2 FYNNEI. The clonotype originates from a man in his thirties or forties with type 1 diabetes. Input material: naive CD4+ T cells from blood. The rearrangement uses TRBV2 and TRBJ1-4; D perhaps matches TRBD1 (5 bases). The CDR3 region has the DNA TGTGCCAGCAGTGCGGGGGCTAATGAAAAACTGTTTTTT. This translates into CASSAGANEKLFF.